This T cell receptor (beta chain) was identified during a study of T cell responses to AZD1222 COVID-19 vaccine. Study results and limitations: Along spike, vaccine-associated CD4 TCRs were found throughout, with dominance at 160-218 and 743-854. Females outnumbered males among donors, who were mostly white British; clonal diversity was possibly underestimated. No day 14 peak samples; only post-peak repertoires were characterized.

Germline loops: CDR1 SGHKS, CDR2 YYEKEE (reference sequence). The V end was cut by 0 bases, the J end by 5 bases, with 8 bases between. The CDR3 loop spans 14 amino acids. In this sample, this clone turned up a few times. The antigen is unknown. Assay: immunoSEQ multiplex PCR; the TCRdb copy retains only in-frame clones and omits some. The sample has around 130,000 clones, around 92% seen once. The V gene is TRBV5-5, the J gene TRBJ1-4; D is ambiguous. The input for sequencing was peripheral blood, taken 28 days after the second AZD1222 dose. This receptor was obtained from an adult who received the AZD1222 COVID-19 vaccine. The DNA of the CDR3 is TGTGCCAGCAGCTTGGTGGCTGGGAATGAAAAACTGTTTTTT. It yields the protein CASSLVAGNEKLFF.